The 17 T cell receptor beta chains in this list originate from one sample, sequenced in a study of cytomegalovirus exposure and HLA in healthy donors. Primers included in the PCR were 60 Vbeta and 13 Jbeta primers. The table came from immunoSEQ multiplex PCR; TCRdb's copy has only in-frame clones and leaves some out. Among roughly 200,000 clones listed, approximately 80% were seen once. The specimen sequenced was PBMCs. The receptor set was obtained from a man aged 30 to 45 in good health and CMV-seronegative.

This chain joins TRBV19 and TRBJ2-7; TRBD1 aligns across 10 bases. CDR3 length: 14 amino acids. Looked up from germline, CDR1 is LNHDA and CDR2 is SQIVND (reference sequence). Trimming removed 5 bases from V and 6 bases from J; junction bases left unmatched: 7. CDR3 residues: CASSPGQGRSEQYF. The DNA for the CDR3 is TGTGCCAGTAGTCCGGGACAGGGGAGGAGCGAGCAGTACTTC.

Here the CDR3 DNA reads TGCAGCGTTCGACAGGGTATCTACGAGCAGTACTTC. Translation: CSVRQGIYEQYF. The rearrangement uses TRBV29-1 and TRBJ2-7, with TRBD1 identical over 7 bases. This CDR3 contains 12 residues. Germline V lookup: CDR1 SQVTM, CDR2 ANQGSEA. Trimming removed 5 bases from V and 3 bases from J; junction bases left unmatched: 4.

The chain carries TRBV21-1 and TRBJ2-7; TRBD1, the table's D call, was not compared with the DNA. TRBV21-1 is described as a pseudogene. The CDR3 runs 13 residues. CDR3 in DNA: TGTGCCAGCTGCGTAAAGGACAGGTACGAGCAGTACTTC. This codes for CASCVKDRYEQYF.

The gene calls are TRBV9 and TRBJ1-1; 10 bases agree with TRBD1. This CDR3 has 16 residues. Trimming removed 3 bases from V and 1 base from J; junction bases left unmatched: 6. Germline V gives CDR1 SGDLS, CDR2 YYNGEE. The CDR3 DNA sequence: TGTGCCAGCAGCGCGGGACAGGGGTATGGGAACACTGAAGCTTTCTTT. It yields the protein CASSAGQGYGNTEAFF.

This chain joins TRBV7-2 and TRBJ2-1, with 12 bases fitting TRBD2. CDR1 is SGHTA and CDR2 is FQGNSA in the germline V gene. Trimming removed 5 bases from V and 4 bases from J; junction bases left unmatched: 9. The CDR3 totals 17 residues. The CDR3 bases are TGTGCCAGCAGCCGGCCCGGCCTAGCGGGGGGGTACAATGAGCAGTTCTTC. Translated, it gives CASSRPGLAGGYNEQFF.

This clone was recorded a few times. CDR3 in amino acids: CASSSPASAYNSPLHF. As DNA, the CDR3 is TGTGCCAGCAGCTCCCCTGCGAGCGCCTATAATTCACCCCTCCACTTT. The V call is TRBV11-2, the J call TRBJ1-6; D remains unclear. The CDR3 has 16 amino acids. V gave up 4 bases and J gave up 2 bases, with 12 bases separating them. Germline CDR1 reads SGHAT; CDR2 reads FQNNGV.

J is TRBJ2-2 and V is TRBV5-4, with 7 nucleotides matching TRBD1. Germline CDR1 and CDR2: SGHNT and YYREEE (reference sequence). Trimming removed 4 bases from V and 3 bases from J; junction bases left unmatched: 6. The CDR3 loop spans 15 amino acids. The CDR3 loop is CASSLQGRDTGELFF. CDR3 bases: TGTGCCAGCAGCCTACAGGGGCGGGACACCGGGGAGCTGTTTTTT.

A single count supports this clone. Other nucleotide sequences in the sample specify the same CDR3. V and J are TRBV9 and TRBJ1-6; possibly TRBD1 for D (5 bases). CDR3 size: 15 residues. The V end lost 2 bases, the J end lost 5 bases, and 11 bases lay between the germline ends. Per the germline V gene, CDR1 is SGDLS and CDR2 is YYNGEE. CDR3 residues: CASSVSGQDNSPLHF. In nucleotides, the CDR3 is TGTGCCAGCAGCGTCTCAGGGCAGGATAATTCACCCCTCCACTTT.

This chain links TRBV11-2 with TRBJ2-5, with 7 bases that match TRBD1. The tail of the sequence fits TRBJ2-7 better, so the J call may be wrong. The CDR3 is made up of 14 amino acids. Germline V gives CDR1 SGHAT, CDR2 FQNNGV. The CDR3 loop is CASSLARGPYEQYF. The CDR3 nucleotides are TGTGCCAGCAGCTTAGCGAGGGGGCCTTACGAGCAGTACTTC.

This clone was picked up a small number of times. The chain carries TRBV18 and TRBJ1-5; D unclear. CDR1 KGHSH and CDR2 LQKENI come from the germline V gene. CDR3 length: 11 amino acids. Trimming pared 4 bases from V and 5 bases from J, leaving 3 bases between. The CDR3 here is CASSLDQPQHF. The CDR3 DNA reads TGTGCCAGCTCACTAGATCAGCCCCAGCATTTT.

The rearrangement joins TRBV4-1 to TRBJ2-2, with D possibly matching TRBD2 (6 bases). CDR1 and CDR2 (germline): MGHRA, YSYEKL. The ends were cut back, 1 base at V and 0 bases at J, with 12 bases in the middle. This CDR3 is built from 17 residues. The CDR3 bases are TGCGCCAGCAGCCAAGGGGGGGACCGAGCGAACACCGGGGAGCTGTTTTTT. Amino acid sequence: CASSQGGDRANTGELFF.

This clone showed up just once. The chain joins TRBV28 to TRBJ2-3, with 7 bases matching TRBD1. Germline loops: CDR1 MDHEN, CDR2 SYDVKM. The CDR3 contains 15 residues. Germline trimming cut 2 bases from V and 0 bases from J; bases unmatched to any gene: 2. CDR3 DNA sequence: TGTGCCAGCAGTTTAACAGGGGTTAGCACAGATACGCAGTATTTT. Translated, it gives CASSLTGVSTDTQYF. Complete variable domain (other parts from reference TRBV28 and TRBJ2-3): DVKVTQSSRYLVKRTGEKVFLECVQDMDHENMFWYRQDPGLGLRLIYFSYDVKMKEKGDIPEGYSVSREKKERFSLILESASTNQTSMYLCASSLTGVSTDTQYFGPGTRLTVL.

V and J are TRBV7-2 and TRBJ1-4; 7 bases match TRBD1. The J segment lost 5 bases and the V segment lost 4 bases, leaving 1 base of the junction unmatched. CDR1 and CDR2 (germline): SGHTA, FQGNSA. CDR3 length: 13 residues. The CDR3 DNA reads TGTGCCAGCAGCTCCAGGGGGAATGAAAAACTGTTTTTT. It codes for CASSSRGNEKLFF. The full variable domain, with the rest looked up from reference TRBV7-2 and TRBJ1-4, is GAGVSQSPSNKVTEKGKDVELRCDPISGHTALYWYRQSLGQGLEFLIYFQGNSAPDKSGLPSDRFSAERTGGSVSTLTIQRTQQEDSAVYLCASSSRGNEKLFFGSGTQLSVL.

This chain uses TRBV15 with TRBJ2-5; D is perhaps TRBD1 (6 bases). V was trimmed by 0 bases and J by 5 bases, leaving 22 bases between them. Germline CDR1 is LNHNV and CDR2 is YYDKDF (reference sequence). This CDR3 has 18 residues. Written as DNA, the CDR3 is TGTGCCACCAGCAGAGATTTAACAGGGCAGTCCTTAGGGGAGACCCAGTACTTC. Protein: CATSRDLTGQSLGETQYF.

The chain has TRBV5-1 and TRBJ2-3, with 8 bases matching TRBD1. Unmatched junction bases numbered 5, after V lost 4 bases and J lost 4 bases. This CDR3 is 14 amino acids long. The germline CDR1 and CDR2 sequences are SGHRS and YFSETQ. The CDR3: CASSATTGADTQYF. The CDR3 bases are TGCGCCAGCAGCGCGACGACAGGGGCAGATACGCAGTATTTT.

The chain employs TRBV5-1 and TRBJ1-4; TRBD1 matches 9 bases. The CDR3 is 20 residues long. Germline V CDR1 and CDR2: SGHRS, YFSETQ. V was pared by 1 base and J by 2 bases, with 15 bases of the junction left unmatched. CDR3 sequence reads: CASSLTTLGTGPKTNEKLFF. For the CDR3, the DNA is TGCGCCAGCAGCTTGACCACTCTTGGGACAGGGCCCAAGACTAATGAAAAACTGTTTTTT.

This chain connects TRBV29-1 to TRBJ2-2; maybe TRBD1 (5 bases). Deletions cut 5 bases from V and 8 bases from J, with 15 bases between. This CDR3 comprises 13 residues. The V gene's germline CDR1 is SQVTM and CDR2 ANQGSEA. The CDR3 DNA reads TGCAGCGTTTTCCACAGGATTACGGGGGAGCTGTTTTTT. Protein: CSVFHRITGELFF.